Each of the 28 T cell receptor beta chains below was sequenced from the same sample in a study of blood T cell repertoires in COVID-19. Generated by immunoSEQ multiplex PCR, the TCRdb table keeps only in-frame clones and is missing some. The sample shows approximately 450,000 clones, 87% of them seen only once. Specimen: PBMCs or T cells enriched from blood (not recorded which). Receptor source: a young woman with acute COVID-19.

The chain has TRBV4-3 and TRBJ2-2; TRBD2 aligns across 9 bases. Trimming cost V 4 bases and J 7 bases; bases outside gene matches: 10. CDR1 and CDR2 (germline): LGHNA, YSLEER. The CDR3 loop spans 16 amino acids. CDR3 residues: CASSLRAGGPIGELFF. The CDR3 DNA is TGCGCCAGCAGCCTAAGGGCGGGAGGGCCTATCGGGGAGCTGTTTTTT.

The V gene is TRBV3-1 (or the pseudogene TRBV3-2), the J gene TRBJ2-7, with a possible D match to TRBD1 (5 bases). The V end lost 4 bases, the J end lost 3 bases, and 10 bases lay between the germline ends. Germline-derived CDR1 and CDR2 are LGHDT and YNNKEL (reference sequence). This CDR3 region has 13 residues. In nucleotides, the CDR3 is TGTGCCAGCAGCCTTCCAGGGTTCTACGAGCAGTACTTC. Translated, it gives CASSLPGFYEQYF.

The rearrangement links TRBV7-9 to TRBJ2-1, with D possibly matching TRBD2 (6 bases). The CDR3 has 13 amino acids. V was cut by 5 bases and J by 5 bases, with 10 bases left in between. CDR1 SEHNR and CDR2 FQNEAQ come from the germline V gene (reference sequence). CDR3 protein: CASSLWGDNEQFF. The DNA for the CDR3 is TGTGCCAGCAGCCTCTGGGGGGACAATGAGCAGTTCTTC.

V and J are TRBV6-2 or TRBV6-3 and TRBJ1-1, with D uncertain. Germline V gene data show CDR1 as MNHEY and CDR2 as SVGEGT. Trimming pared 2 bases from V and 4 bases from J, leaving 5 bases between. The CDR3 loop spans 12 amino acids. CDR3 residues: CASSYGRTEAFF. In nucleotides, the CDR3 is TGTGCCAGCAGTTACGGGCGCACTGAAGCTTTCTTT.

CDR3 region: CARRPGQGGEKLFF. The CDR3 bases are TGTGCCAGAAGGCCGGGACAGGGTGGAGAAAAACTGTTTTTT. V gene TRBV5-3 combines with J gene TRBJ1-4; 9 nucleotides align to TRBD1. TRBV5-3 is identified as an open reading frame with a role that is uncertain. V was clipped by 5 bases and J by 8 bases; unmatched bases: 7. This CDR3 spans 14 amino acids.

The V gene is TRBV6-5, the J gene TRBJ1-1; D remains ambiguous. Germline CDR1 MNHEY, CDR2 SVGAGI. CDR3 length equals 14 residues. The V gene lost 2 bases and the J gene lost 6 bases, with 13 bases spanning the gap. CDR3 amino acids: CASSYSLDAAEAFF. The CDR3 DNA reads TGTGCCAGCAGTTACAGCCTAGACGCCGCTGAAGCTTTCTTT.

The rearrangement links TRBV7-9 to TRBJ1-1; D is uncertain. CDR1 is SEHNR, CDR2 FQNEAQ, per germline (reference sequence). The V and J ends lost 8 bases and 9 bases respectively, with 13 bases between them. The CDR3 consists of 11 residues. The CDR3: CASGRTLQAFF. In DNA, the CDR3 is TGTGCCAGCGGACGGACTCTTCAAGCTTTCTTT.

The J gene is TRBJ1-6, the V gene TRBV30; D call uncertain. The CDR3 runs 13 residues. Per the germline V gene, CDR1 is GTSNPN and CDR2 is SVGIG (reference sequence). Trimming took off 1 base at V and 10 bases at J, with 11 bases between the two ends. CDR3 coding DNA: TGTGCCTGGAGTGCTGACACCCGCTCACCCCTCCACTTT. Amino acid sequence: CAWSADTRSPLHF.

The CDR3 sequence is CSVERSYSYNEQFF. In nucleotides, the CDR3 is TGCAGCGTTGAAAGGAGTTACTCCTACAATGAGCAGTTCTTC. V usage is TRBV29-1 and J usage is TRBJ2-1; D uncertain. Per germline, CDR1 SQVTM and CDR2 ANQGSEA. Trimming shortened V by 2 bases and J by 0 bases, and 8 bases separated the two germline ends. The CDR3 is 14 amino acids.

Here the CDR3 DNA reads TGTGCCAGCACTTCGGACAGGTGGAGTCCGGCAACTAATGAAAAACTGTTTTTT. Its protein product is CASTSDRWSPATNEKLFF. The chain is built from TRBV21-1 and TRBJ1-4; the table assigns TRBD1, which was not confirmed against the DNA. TRBV21-1 has pseudogene status. The CDR3 has 18 amino acids.

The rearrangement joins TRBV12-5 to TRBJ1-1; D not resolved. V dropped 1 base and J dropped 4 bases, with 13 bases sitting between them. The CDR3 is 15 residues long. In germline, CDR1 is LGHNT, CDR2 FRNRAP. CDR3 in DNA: TGTGCTAGTGGTTTGGATTTGGCCCCTAGCACTGAAGCTTTCTTT. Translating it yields CASGLDLAPSTEAFF.

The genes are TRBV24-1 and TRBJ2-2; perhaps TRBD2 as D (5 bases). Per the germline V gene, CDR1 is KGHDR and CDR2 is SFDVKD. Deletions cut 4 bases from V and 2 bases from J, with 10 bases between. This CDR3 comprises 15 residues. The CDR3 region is CATSDRRDNTGELFF. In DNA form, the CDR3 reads TGTGCCACCAGTGACAGACGGGATAACACCGGGGAGCTGTTTTTT.

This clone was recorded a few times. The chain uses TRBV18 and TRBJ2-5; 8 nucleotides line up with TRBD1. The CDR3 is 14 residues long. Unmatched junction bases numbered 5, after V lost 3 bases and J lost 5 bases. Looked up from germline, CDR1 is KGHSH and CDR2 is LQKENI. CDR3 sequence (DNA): TGTGCCAGCTCACCCTCAGGGGGCGCGGAGACCCAGTACTTC. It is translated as CASSPSGGAETQYF.

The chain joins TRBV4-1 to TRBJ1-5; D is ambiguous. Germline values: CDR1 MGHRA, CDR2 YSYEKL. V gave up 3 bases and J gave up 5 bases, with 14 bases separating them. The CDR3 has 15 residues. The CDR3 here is CASSHVSRTDQPQHF. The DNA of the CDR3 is TGCGCCAGCAGCCATGTATCCAGGACTGATCAGCCCCAGCATTTT.

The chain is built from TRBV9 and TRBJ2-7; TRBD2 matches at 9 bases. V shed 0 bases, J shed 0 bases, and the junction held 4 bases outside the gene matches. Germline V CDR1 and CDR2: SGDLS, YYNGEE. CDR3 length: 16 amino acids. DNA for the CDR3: TGTGCCAGCAGCGTAGTTGCTAGCGGGACCTCCTACGAGCAGTACTTC. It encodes CASSVVASGTSYEQYF.

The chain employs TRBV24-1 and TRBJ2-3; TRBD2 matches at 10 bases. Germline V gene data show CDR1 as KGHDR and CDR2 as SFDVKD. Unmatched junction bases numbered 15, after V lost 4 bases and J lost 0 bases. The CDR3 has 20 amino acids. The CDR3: CATSDPGVTAGGQSTDTQYF. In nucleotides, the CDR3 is TGTGCCACCAGTGACCCGGGCGTGACAGCGGGGGGGCAAAGCACAGATACGCAGTATTTT.

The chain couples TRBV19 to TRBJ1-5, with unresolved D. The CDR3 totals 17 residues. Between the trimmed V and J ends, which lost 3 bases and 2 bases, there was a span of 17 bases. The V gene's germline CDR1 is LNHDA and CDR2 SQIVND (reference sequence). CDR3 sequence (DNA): TGTGCCAGTAGTATTCTTTGGCAGAGGGAGGGCAATCAGCCCCAGCATTTT. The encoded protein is CASSILWQREGNQPQHF.

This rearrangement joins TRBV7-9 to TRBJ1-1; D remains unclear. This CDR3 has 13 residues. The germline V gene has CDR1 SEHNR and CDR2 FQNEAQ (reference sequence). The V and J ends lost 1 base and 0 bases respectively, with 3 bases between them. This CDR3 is CASSLVVNTEAFF. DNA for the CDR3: TGTGCCAGCAGCTTAGTAGTGAACACTGAAGCTTTCTTT.

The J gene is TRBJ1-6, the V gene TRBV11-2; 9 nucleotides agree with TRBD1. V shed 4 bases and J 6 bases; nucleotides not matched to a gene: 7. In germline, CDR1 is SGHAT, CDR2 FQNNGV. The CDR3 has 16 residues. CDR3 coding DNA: TGTGCCAGCAGCTCCACAGGGGGCCGGGGTAATTCACCCCTCCACTTT. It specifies CASSSTGGRGNSPLHF.

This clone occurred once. The CDR3 DNA reads TGTGCCACCAGCAGCGGACAGGGAAACACCATATATTTT. Protein sequence: CATSSGQGNTIYF. The chain has TRBV15 and TRBJ1-3, with D possibly being TRBD1 (6 bases). V lost 3 bases and J lost 4, with 7 bases in between. Germline V CDR1 and CDR2: LNHNV, YYDKDF (reference sequence). The CDR3 extends over 13 amino acids.

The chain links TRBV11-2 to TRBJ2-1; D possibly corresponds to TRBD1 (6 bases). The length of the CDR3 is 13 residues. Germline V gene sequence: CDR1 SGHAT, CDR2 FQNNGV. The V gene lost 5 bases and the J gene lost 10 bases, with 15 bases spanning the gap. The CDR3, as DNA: TGTGCCAGCAGCCCAGGGGACGGGGTGGAGCAGTTCTTC. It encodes CASSPGDGVEQFF.

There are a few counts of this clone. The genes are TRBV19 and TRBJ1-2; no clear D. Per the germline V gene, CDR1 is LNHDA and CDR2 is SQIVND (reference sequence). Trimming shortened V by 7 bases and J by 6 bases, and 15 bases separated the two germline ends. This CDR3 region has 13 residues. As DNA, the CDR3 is TGTGCCAGTAACCCGGGAAGGAGGGATGGCTACACCTTC. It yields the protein CASNPGRRDGYTF.

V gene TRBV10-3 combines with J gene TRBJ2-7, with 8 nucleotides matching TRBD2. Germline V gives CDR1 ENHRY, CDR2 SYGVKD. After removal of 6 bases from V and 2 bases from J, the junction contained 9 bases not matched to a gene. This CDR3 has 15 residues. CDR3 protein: CAIRGSGESTYEQYF. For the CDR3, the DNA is TGTGCCATCAGGGGTAGCGGGGAGAGTACCTACGAGCAGTACTTC.

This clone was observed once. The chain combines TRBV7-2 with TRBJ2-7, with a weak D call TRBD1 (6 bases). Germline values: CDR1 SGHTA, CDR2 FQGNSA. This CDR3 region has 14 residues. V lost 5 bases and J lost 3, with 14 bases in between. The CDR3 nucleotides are TGTGCCAGCAGCCCCGCAGGGGTGGGCTACGAGCAGTACTTC. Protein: CASSPAGVGYEQYF.

Here the CDR3 DNA reads TGTGCCAGCCGGTTAGCGCCGAGCACAGATACGCAGTATTTT. Its translation is CASRLAPSTDTQYF. The chain carries TRBV27 and TRBJ2-3; weak D call: TRBD2 (5 bases). Germline CDR1 is MNHEY and CDR2 is SMNVEV (reference sequence). The CDR3 spans 14 residues. The germline V and J ends were trimmed by 8 bases and 0 bases, with 12 bases remaining between them.

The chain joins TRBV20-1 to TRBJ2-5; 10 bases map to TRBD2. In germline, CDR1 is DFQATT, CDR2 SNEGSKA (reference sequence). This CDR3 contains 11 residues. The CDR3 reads CSWTSGETQYF. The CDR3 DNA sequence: TGCAGCTGGACTAGCGGAGAGACCCAGTACTTC.

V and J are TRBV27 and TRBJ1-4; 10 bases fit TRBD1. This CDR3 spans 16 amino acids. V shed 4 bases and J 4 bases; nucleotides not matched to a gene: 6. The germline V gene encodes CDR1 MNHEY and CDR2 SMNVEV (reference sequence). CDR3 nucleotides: TGTGCCAGCAGTTCCATGGGACAGGGGCATAATGAAAAACTGTTTTTT. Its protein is CASSSMGQGHNEKLFF.

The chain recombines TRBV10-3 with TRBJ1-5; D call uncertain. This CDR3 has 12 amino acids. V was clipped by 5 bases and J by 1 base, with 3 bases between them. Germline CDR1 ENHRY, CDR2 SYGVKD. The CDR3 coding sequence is TGTGCCATCAGTCAGAGCAATCAGCCCCAGCATTTT. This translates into CAISQSNQPQHF.